The entry that follows covers one T cell receptor (beta chain) sequence. These data come from a study of blood T cell repertoires in COVID-19. Donors in Cohort 3 counted as recovered after two negative PCRs, clearance, or symptom resolution. The table came from immunoSEQ multiplex PCR; TCRdb's copy has only in-frame clones and leaves some out. The table has 300,000 to 350,000 clones, approximately 83% seen once. The CDR3 sequence is 15 residues long. Germline V gene sequence: CDR1 SGHTA, CDR2 FQGNSA. The V gene end was trimmed by 4 bases and the J gene end by 5 bases; junction bases not matched to a gene: 7.

Sequenced: PBMCs or T cells enriched from blood (not recorded which). The source is a man aged 30-40 years who had recovered from COVID-19. This chain joins TRBV7-2 and TRBJ2-5; TRBD2 aligns across 10 bases. CDR3 region: CASSSVAGGWETQYF. In nucleotides, the CDR3 is TGTGCCAGCAGCTCTGTAGCGGGGGGATGGGAGACCCAGTACTTC.